This passage covers 16 T cell receptor beta chains from one sample sequenced in a study of T cell repertoires in cytomegalovirus infection (dated by TCRdb to about 2019). Instrument used: Illumina HiSeq 1500. The public reads were reanalyzed by TCRdb: fastp trimming at Q25, MiXCR alignment, in-frame beta chains only. Rows are combined by CDR3 protein, so each entry shows the most common genes and DNA. In this sample the table shows some 220,000 distinct CDR3 sequences, around 6.4% of which occur a single time. The ten largest make up around 6.9% of the sample. The sequenced material came from PBMCs. Receptor source: a human donor in good health (CMV status not recorded). Some clones in this sample may be carry-over from other donors' samples.

This clonotype was observed many times. The chain is built from TRBV27 and TRBJ2-7; the D is unclear. The CDR3 is 10 amino acids. CDR1 MNHEY and CDR2 SMNVEV come from the germline V gene (reference sequence). V was pared by 10 bases and J by 3 bases, with 7 bases between. The CDR3 bases are TGTGCCACTAACAGCTACGAGCAGTACTTC. It encodes CATNSYEQYF.

As regards this clonotype: A much larger clonotype is one base distant, so this may be a read error. The genes are TRBV12-3 or TRBV12-4 and TRBJ1-4; TRBD1 agrees at 8 bases. The CDR3 totals 14 residues. The chain's CDR3 is CASNLQGVHDKLFF. The CDR3 DNA reads TGTGCCAGCAATCTACAGGGGGTCCATGATAAACTGTTTTTT.

This clonotype was counted a few times. The J gene is TRBJ2-5, the V gene TRBV4-3, with 7 bases aligning to TRBD1. This CDR3 spans 13 amino acids. The germline gives CDR1 LGHNA, CDR2 YSLEER. Unmatched junction bases numbered 4, after V lost 4 bases and J lost 5 bases. CDR3 sequence (DNA): TGCGCCAGCAGCCTACACAGGGGCGAGACCCAGTACTTC. Translated: CASSLHRGETQYF.

This clonotype appeared many times. The chain is built from TRBV20-1 and TRBJ1-1; TRBD1 aligns across 7 bases. This CDR3 has 12 amino acids. V gave up 5 bases and J gave up 7 bases; unmatched junction bases: 7. CDR1 and CDR2 (germline): DFQATT, SNEGSKA (reference sequence). The CDR3 here is CSAANRGSEAFF. CDR3 nucleotides: TGCAGTGCTGCTAACAGGGGTAGTGAAGCTTTCTTT.

This clonotype was counted at least ten times. The V call is TRBV25-1, the J call TRBJ2-4; D unclear. CDR1 is MGHDK and CDR2 is SYGVNS in the germline V gene. Trimming took off 4 bases at V and 8 bases at J, with 12 bases between the two ends. The CDR3 contains 13 residues. Here the CDR3 DNA reads TGTGCCAGCAGTGTATTGGACGTTGACATTCAGTACTTC. It translates to CASSVLDVDIQYF.

The rearrangement joins TRBV20-1 to TRBJ2-1; perhaps TRBD1 as D (6 bases). Germline V gene lookup returns CDR1 DFQATT and CDR2 SNEGSKA (reference sequence). The CDR3 spans 15 residues. The V gene lost 0 bases and the J gene lost 6 bases, with 15 bases spanning the gap. CDR3 sequence: CSARDPLRGGNEQFF. As DNA, the CDR3 is TGCAGTGCTAGAGACCCCCTCCGAGGGGGCAATGAGCAGTTCTTC.

Ten or more counts support this clonotype. The chain is built from TRBV7-2 and TRBJ2-3; D ambiguous. The CDR3 is 11 residues long. V lost 6 bases and J lost 6, with 7 bases in between. CDR1 and CDR2 from the germline V gene are SGHTA and FQGNSA. The CDR3: CASSMEDTQYF. The DNA of the CDR3 is TGTGCCAGCAGTATGGAGGATACGCAGTATTTT. The variable domain in full, completed from reference TRBV7-2 and TRBJ2-3, reads GAGVSQSPSNKVTEKGKDVELRCDPISGHTALYWYRQSLGQGLEFLIYFQGNSAPDKSGLPSDRFSAERTGGSVSTLTIQRTQQEDSAVYLCASSMEDTQYFGPGTRLTVL.

In this sample, this clonotype turned up a few times. J is TRBJ2-1 and V is TRBV11-2; 14 bases fit TRBD2. Germline loops: CDR1 SGHAT, CDR2 FQNNGV. The V and J ends lost 5 bases and 7 bases, in that order; junction bases with no gene match: 7. This CDR3 is built from 16 residues. CDR3 region: CASSNAGLAGENEQFF. CDR3 DNA sequence: TGTGCCAGCAGCAATGCGGGACTAGCGGGAGAGAATGAGCAGTTCTTC.

CDR3 DNA: TGCGCCAGCAGGCTAGTCGTCGGAACCGGACAGGGGTTTTGCGGCGAGCAGTACTTC. Its protein is CASRLVVGTGQGFCGEQYF. The chain is built from TRBV5-1 and TRBJ2-7; TRBD1 aligns across 9 bases. The V gene's germline CDR1 is SGHRS and CDR2 YFSETQ. This CDR3 has 19 residues. The V and J ends lost 5 bases and 6 bases, in that order; junction bases with no gene match: 24.

This clonotype was counted many times. V is TRBV28 and J is TRBJ1-6; D is unclear. This CDR3 has 16 amino acids. The V gene lost 3 bases and the J gene lost 0 bases, with 9 bases spanning the gap. Germline V gene sequence: CDR1 MDHEN, CDR2 SYDVKM. CDR3 protein: CASSFSGSSYNSPLHF. Written as DNA, the CDR3 is TGTGCCAGCAGTTTTTCTGGGAGCTCCTATAATTCACCCCTCCACTTT. The full variable domain, in which reference TRBV28 and TRBJ1-6 provide the parts outside the CDR3, is DVKVTQSSRYLVKRTGEKVFLECVQDMDHENMFWYRQDPGLGLRLIYFSYDVKMKEKGDIPEGYSVSREKKERFSLILESASTNQTSMYLCASSFSGSSYNSPLHFGNGTRLTVT.

This clonotype was seen ten or more times. The genes are TRBV20-1 and TRBJ2-2; no firm D call. The CDR3 is 13 residues long. Germline-derived CDR1 and CDR2 are DFQATT and SNEGSKA (reference sequence). Trimming took off 3 bases at V and 1 base at J, with 6 bases between the two ends. The CDR3 DNA reads TGCAGTGCTAGGTTGAGGAACACCGGGGAGCTGTTTTTT. Protein sequence: CSARLRNTGELFF.

This clonotype was seen more than once but under ten times. V usage is TRBV19 and J usage is TRBJ2-1; 12 nucleotides agree with TRBD2. This CDR3 has 15 amino acids. Germline assignment: CDR1 LNHDA and CDR2 SQIVND (reference sequence). The V segment lost 5 bases and the J segment 8 bases; nucleotides outside the gene matches: 7. CDR3 DNA sequence: TGTGCCAGTAGTCTCTTCCTAGCGGGGGGGCATGAGCAGTTCTTC. This translates into CASSLFLAGGHEQFF.

This clonotype was seen repeatedly, ten times or more. The chain recombines TRBV6-2 or TRBV6-3 with TRBJ2-3; TRBD2 matches 9 bases. V lost 5 bases to trimming and J lost 2 bases; unmatched junction nucleotides: 5. Germline V lookup: CDR1 MNHEY, CDR2 SVGEGT. The CDR3 extends over 15 amino acids. For the CDR3, the DNA is TGTGCCAGCAGTCAGACTAGCGGAAACACAGATACGCAGTATTTT. This sequence encodes CASSQTSGNTDTQYF.

This clonotype was seen ten or more times. The chain links TRBV11-2 to TRBJ2-2; 11 nucleotides match TRBD2. CDR1 is SGHAT and CDR2 is FQNNGV in the germline V gene. V trimming: 6 bases; J trimming: 5 bases; junction bases outside the gene matches: 11. The CDR3 is 17 residues long. Written as DNA, the CDR3 is TGTGCCAGCAGTCCTCGAGGGGCTAGCGGGGGGACCGGGGAGCTGTTTTTT. This gives the protein CASSPRGASGGTGELFF.

The chain recombines TRBV18 with TRBJ2-7, with TRBD1 identical over 8 bases. The CDR3 contains 17 residues. After removal of 1 base from V and 5 bases from J, the junction contained 13 bases not matched to a gene. From germline, CDR1 is KGHSH and CDR2 LQKENI. The CDR3 protein is CASSPQGAGGGLNEQYF. The DNA of the CDR3 is TGTGCCAGCTCACCACAGGGCGCAGGGGGCGGCCTCAACGAGCAGTACTTC.

This clonotype has a count of ten or more. This chain connects TRBV7-2 to TRBJ2-7, with D perhaps matching TRBD1 (5 bases). The V end lost 5 bases, the J end lost 6 bases, and 14 bases lay between the germline ends. The germline gives CDR1 SGHTA, CDR2 FQGNSA. The CDR3 loop spans 13 amino acids. CDR3 in amino acids: CASSPRWGGEQYF. CDR3 sequence (DNA): TGTGCCAGCAGCCCCCGTTGGGGCGGCGAGCAGTACTTC.